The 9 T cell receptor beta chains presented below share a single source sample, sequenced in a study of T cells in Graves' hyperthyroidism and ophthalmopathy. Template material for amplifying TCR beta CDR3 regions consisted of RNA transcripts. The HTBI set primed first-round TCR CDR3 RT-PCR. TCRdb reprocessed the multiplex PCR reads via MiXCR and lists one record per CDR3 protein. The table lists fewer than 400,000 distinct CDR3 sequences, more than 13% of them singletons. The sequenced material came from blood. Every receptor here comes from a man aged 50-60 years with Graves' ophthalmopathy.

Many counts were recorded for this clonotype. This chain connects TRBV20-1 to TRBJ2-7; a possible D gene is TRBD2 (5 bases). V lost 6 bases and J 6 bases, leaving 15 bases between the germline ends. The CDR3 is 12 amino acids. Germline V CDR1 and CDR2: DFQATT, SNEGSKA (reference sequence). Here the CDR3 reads CSATGGRSEQYF. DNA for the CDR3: TGCAGTGCCACCGGTGGGAGAAGCGAGCAGTACTTC.

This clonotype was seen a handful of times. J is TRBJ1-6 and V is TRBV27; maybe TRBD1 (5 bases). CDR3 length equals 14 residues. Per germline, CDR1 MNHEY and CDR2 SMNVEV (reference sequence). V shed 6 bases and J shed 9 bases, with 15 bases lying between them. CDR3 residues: CASREEGLVSPLHF. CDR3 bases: TGTGCCAGCAGGGAAGAGGGGCTTGTTTCACCCCTCCACTTT.

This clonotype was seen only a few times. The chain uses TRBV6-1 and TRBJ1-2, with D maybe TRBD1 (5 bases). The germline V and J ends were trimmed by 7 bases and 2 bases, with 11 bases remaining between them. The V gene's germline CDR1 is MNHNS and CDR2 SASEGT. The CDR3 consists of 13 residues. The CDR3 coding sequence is TGTGCCAGCAAAGACAGAGTAAACTATGGCTACACCTTC. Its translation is CASKDRVNYGYTF.

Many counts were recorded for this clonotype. DNA of the CDR3: TGCGCCAGCAGCACATGGACTAGCGGGAGACCGGATACGCAGTATTTT. It yields the protein CASSTWTSGRPDTQYF. The V call is TRBV4-1, the J call TRBJ2-3, with 13 bases aligning to TRBD2. Germline V gene data show CDR1 as MGHRA and CDR2 as YSYEKL. The CDR3 is made up of 16 amino acids. V gave up 5 bases and J gave up 6 bases; unmatched junction bases: 8.

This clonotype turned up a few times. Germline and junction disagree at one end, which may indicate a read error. The CDR3 spells CATSILTPGLAGVIDF. CDR3 sequence (DNA): TGTGCCACCAGCATCTTAACCCCGGGACTAGCGGGAGTTATTGACTTC. The J gene is TRBJ2-5, the V gene TRBV15, with 14 bases lining up with TRBD2. The CDR3 runs to 16 residues. Germline V lookup: CDR1 LNHNV, CDR2 YYDKDF (reference sequence).

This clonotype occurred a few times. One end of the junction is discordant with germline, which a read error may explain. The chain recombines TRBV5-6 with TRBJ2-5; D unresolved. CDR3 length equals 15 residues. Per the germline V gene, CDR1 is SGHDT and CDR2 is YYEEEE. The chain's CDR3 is CASSREHMNQETQYF. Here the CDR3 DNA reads TGTGCCAGCAGCCGCGAACATATGAACCAGGAGACCCAGTACTTC.

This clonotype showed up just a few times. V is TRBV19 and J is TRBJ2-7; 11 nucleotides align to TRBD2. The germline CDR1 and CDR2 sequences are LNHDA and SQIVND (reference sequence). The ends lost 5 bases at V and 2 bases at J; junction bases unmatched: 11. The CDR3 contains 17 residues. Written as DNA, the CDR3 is TGTGCCAGTAGTGTGGGAAAGGGGACTAGCGGAACCTACGAGCAGTACTTC. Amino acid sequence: CASSVGKGTSGTYEQYF.

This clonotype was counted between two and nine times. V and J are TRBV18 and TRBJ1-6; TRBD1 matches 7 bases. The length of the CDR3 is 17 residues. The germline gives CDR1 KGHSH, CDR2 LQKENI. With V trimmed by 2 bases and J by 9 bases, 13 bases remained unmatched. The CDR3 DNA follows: TGTGCCAGCTCACCAGGGCTTCAAGGGGGCGTTGGTTCACCCCTCCACTTT. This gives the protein CASSPGLQGGVGSPLHF.

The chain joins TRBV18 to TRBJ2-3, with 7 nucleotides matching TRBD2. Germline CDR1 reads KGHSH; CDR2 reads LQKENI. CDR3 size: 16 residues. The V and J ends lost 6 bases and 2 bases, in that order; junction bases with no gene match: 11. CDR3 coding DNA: TGTGCCAGCTCGGGGGGGAGGCCCGGAGTCACAGATACGCAGTATTTT. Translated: CASSGGRPGVTDTQYF.